The 31 T cell receptor beta chains below come from one sample, sequenced in a study of cytomegalovirus exposure and HLA in healthy donors. PCR involved 60 Vbeta and 13 Jbeta primers. Sequencing used immunoSEQ multiplex PCR; TCRdb keeps in-frame clones, though not all of them. In the table there are more than 90,000 clones, about four fifths of which are singletons. Sequences were obtained from PBMCs. All receptors derive from a woman aged 35 to 49 in good health and CMV-seronegative.

The chain recombines TRBV5-6 with TRBJ2-4; maybe TRBD2 (5 bases). In germline, CDR1 is SGHDT, CDR2 YYEEEE. Trimming stripped 1 base from V and 6 bases from J, with 14 bases between. This CDR3 has 15 amino acids. For the CDR3, the DNA is TGTGCCAGCAGCTTGTTTGGGGAGCCGGGAAACATTCAGTACTTC. This sequence encodes CASSLFGEPGNIQYF. Combining the CDR3 with reference TRBV5-6 and TRBJ2-4 gives the whole variable domain DAGVTQSPTHLIKTRGQQVTLRCSPKSGHDTVSWYQQALGQGPQFIFQYYEEEERQRGNFPDRFSGHQFPNYSSELNVNALLLGDSALYLCASSLFGEPGNIQYFGAGTRLSVL.

This chain uses TRBV19 with TRBJ2-3, with D maybe TRBD1 (5 bases). The CDR3 totals 16 residues. Germline CDR1 LNHDA, CDR2 SQIVND (reference sequence). The V end lost 4 bases, the J end lost 2 bases, and 16 bases lay between the germline ends. DNA of the CDR3: TGTGCCAGTAGTACGAGACAGAGCAAGATCACAGATACGCAGTATTTT. Encoded protein: CASSTRQSKITDTQYF.

This sequence joins TRBV4-1 and TRBJ1-5, with D maybe TRBD1 (6 bases). The CDR3 has 16 residues. Germline V gene lookup returns CDR1 MGHRA and CDR2 YSYEKL. Trimming removed 2 bases from V and 0 bases from J, with 11 bases in between. The CDR3 DNA reads as TGCGCCAGCAGCCAAAACAGGGATACTAGCAATCAGCCCCAGCATTTT. This encodes CASSQNRDTSNQPQHF.

The chain is built from TRBV5-5 and TRBJ1-2; a weak D match, TRBD1 (6 bases). CDR1 and CDR2 (germline): SGHKS, YYEKEE (reference sequence). The CDR3 covers 15 residues. Trimming took off 4 bases at V and 4 bases at J, with 17 bases between the two ends. This chain's CDR3 is CASSPRDTLFYGYTF. Here the CDR3 DNA reads TGTGCCAGCAGCCCCCGGGACACCCTCTTCTATGGCTACACCTTC. Using reference TRBV5-5 and TRBJ1-2 for the parts outside the CDR3, the full variable domain is DAGVTQSPTHLIKTRGQQVTLRCSPISGHKSVSWYQQVLGQGPQFIFQYYEKEERGRGNFPDRFSARQFPNYSSELNVNALLLGDSALYLCASSPRDTLFYGYTFGSGTRLTVV.

The chain has TRBV11-3 and TRBJ2-5; maybe TRBD2 (6 bases). The germline V gene has CDR1 SGHNT and CDR2 YENEEA. The CDR3 runs to 15 residues. Trimming cost V 1 base and J 5 bases, with 14 bases left between them. Written as DNA, the CDR3 is TGTGCCAGCAGCTTAGGCGGCGGGATTCAGGAGACCCAGTACTTC. Its protein is CASSLGGGIQETQYF.

This clone was seen a few times. The rearrangement links TRBV5-4 to TRBJ1-1; D uncertain. This CDR3 is built from 15 residues. The ends were cut back, 5 bases at V and 0 bases at J, with 14 bases in the middle. CDR1 is SGHNT, CDR2 YYREEE, per germline (reference sequence). The CDR3 nucleotides are TGTGCCAGCAGATATCATTTCGGGATGAACACTGAAGCTTTCTTT. Translation: CASRYHFGMNTEAFF.

This chain links TRBV5-3 with TRBJ2-3; 7 nucleotides agree with TRBD1. TRBV5-3 counts as an open reading frame of uncertain function. Unmatched junction bases numbered 8, after V lost 3 bases and J lost 1 base. The CDR3 runs 16 residues. The CDR3 coding sequence is TGTGCCAGAAGCTATTACAGGGGAAAACGCACAGATACGCAGTATTTT. This translates into CARSYYRGKRTDTQYF.

The V call is TRBV11-2, the J call TRBJ1-6, with no clear D. The CDR3 is 15 residues long. Germline CDR1 reads SGHAT; CDR2 reads FQNNGV. Trimming took 4 bases from V and 6 from J, leaving 13 bases between them. The chain's CDR3 is CASSSTTGFNSPLHF. CDR3 nucleotide sequence: TGTGCCAGCAGCTCTACGACGGGATTTAATTCACCCCTCCACTTT.

This rearrangement joins TRBV7-9 to TRBJ2-7; TRBD2 is a possible D gene (7 bases). Germline CDR1 SEHNR, CDR2 FQNEAQ (reference sequence). This CDR3 region has 16 residues. V was trimmed by 5 bases and J by 3 bases, leaving 20 bases between them. This CDR3 reads CASSPYWGGVDYEQYF. In DNA form, the CDR3 reads TGTGCCAGCAGCCCCTATTGGGGGGGCGTAGACTACGAGCAGTACTTC. Using reference TRBV7-9 and TRBJ2-7 for the parts outside the CDR3, the full variable domain is DTGVSQNPRHKITKRGQNVTFRCDPISEHNRLYWYRQTLGQGPEFLTYFQNEAQLEKSRLLSDRFSAERPKGSFSTLEIQRTEQGDSAMYLCASSPYWGGVDYEQYFGPGTRLTVT.

With respect to this clone: At one of its ends the junction is not consistent with the germline gene, which may arise from a read error. The J gene is TRBJ2-1, the V gene TRBV7-7; TRBD2 is a possible D gene (6 bases). CDR1 SSHAT and CDR2 FNYEAQ come from the germline V gene (reference sequence). CDR3 length: 15 residues. The CDR3 sequence is CASSLGRDSLDEQFF. The CDR3 nucleotides are TGTGCTAGCAGCTTAGGGCGGGACTCCCTTGATGAGCAGTTCTTC. The whole variable domain, remainder taken from reference TRBV7-7 and TRBJ2-1, is GAGVSQSPRYKVTKRGQDVTLRCDPISSHATLYWYQQALGQGPEFLTYFNYEAQPDKSGLPSDRFSAERPEGSISTLTIQRTEQRDSAMYRCASSLGRDSLDEQFFGPGTRLTVL.

The genes are TRBV28 and TRBJ2-1; D remains ambiguous. V was clipped by 3 bases and J by 7 bases, with 13 bases between them. CDR3 length: 14 residues. CDR1 MDHEN and CDR2 SYDVKM come from the germline V gene. This CDR3 reads CASSFGQVMNEQFF. The CDR3 coding sequence is TGTGCCAGCAGTTTCGGCCAGGTCATGAATGAGCAGTTCTTC.

This sequence joins TRBV11-2 and TRBJ2-5, with TRBD2 matching 11 bases. With V trimmed by 1 base and J by 2 bases, 3 bases remained unmatched. The germline V gene encodes CDR1 SGHAT and CDR2 FQNNGV. This CDR3 comprises 16 residues. CDR3 protein: CASSLGLAGPQETQYF. The CDR3 DNA reads TGTGCCAGCAGCTTAGGACTAGCGGGACCTCAAGAGACCCAGTACTTC.

The V and J genes are TRBV11-1 and TRBJ1-6, with D perhaps matching TRBD1 (5 bases). The germline V gene has CDR1 SGHAT and CDR2 FQDESV (reference sequence). V lost 5 bases to trimming and J lost 2 bases, with 10 bases between them. This CDR3 region has 15 residues. DNA of the CDR3: TGTGCCAGCAGCCTACGGACACCCTATAATTCACCCCTCCACTTT. Its protein product is CASSLRTPYNSPLHF.

Of note for this clone: Compared with germline, one end of the junction differs, possibly owing to a read error. The gene calls are TRBV19 and TRBJ2-7; D might be TRBD2 (5 bases). Germline V gene sequence: CDR1 LNHDA, CDR2 SQIVND (reference sequence). The CDR3 is made up of 13 amino acids. The CDR3: CASSELGAYGQYF. CDR3 DNA sequence: TGTGCCAGTAGTGAACTAGGAGCCTACGGGCAGTACTTC.

Of note for this clone: A read error may produce the germline difference seen at one junction end. V usage is TRBV7-9 and J usage is TRBJ2-7; TRBD2 is a possible D gene (5 bases). There are 15 residues in the CDR3. Germline values: CDR1 SEHNR, CDR2 FQNEAQ (reference sequence). In nucleotides, the CDR3 is TGTTCCAGCATCACATCGGGGTCCCCTATTGGAGGGCAGTACTTC. This codes for CSSITSGSPIGGQYF.

This clone was picked up a small number of times. The V gene is TRBV19, the J gene TRBJ2-1; D not certain. Trimming shortened V by 5 bases and J by 4 bases, and 12 bases separated the two germline ends. Germline CDR1 LNHDA, CDR2 SQIVND (reference sequence). The CDR3 loop spans 14 amino acids. CDR3 sequence (DNA): TGTGCCAGTAGTCCACAGACGGTATACAATGAGCAGTTCTTC. It codes for CASSPQTVYNEQFF.

This chain joins TRBV7-9 and TRBJ2-7, with TRBD1 matching 7 bases. Per germline, CDR1 SEHNR and CDR2 FQNEAQ (reference sequence). The CDR3 totals 13 residues. Trimming cost V 5 bases and J 6 bases; bases outside gene matches: 7. This chain's CDR3 is CASSPPGTAEQYF. The CDR3 nucleotides read TGTGCCAGCAGCCCTCCCGGGACAGCCGAGCAGTACTTC.

This chain links TRBV28 with TRBJ2-7; 10 bases are shared with TRBD1. Unmatched junction bases numbered 18, after V lost 6 bases and J lost 1 base. Germline CDR1 and CDR2: MDHEN and SYDVKM. CDR3 length: 19 amino acids. The CDR3 bases are TGTGCCAGCAGAGTTTTCGGGACAGGGGCAGCCGGGGGATCCTACGAGCAGTACTTC. Protein: CASRVFGTGAAGGSYEQYF.

The gene calls are TRBV21-1 and TRBJ1-1; the table calls TRBD1, which could not be checked here. TRBV21-1 is shown as a pseudogene. This CDR3 spans 15 amino acids. This chain's CDR3 is CASSFPGQRNTEAFF. The CDR3 DNA follows: TGTGCCAGCAGCTTCCCGGGACAGAGGAACACTGAAGCTTTCTTT.

The rearrangement links TRBV4-2 to TRBJ2-3; 10 bases match TRBD2. CDR3 size: 16 residues. Trimming at V came to 3 bases and at J to 9 bases, leaving 12 bases not matched to a gene. In germline, CDR1 is LGHNA, CDR2 YNFKEQ. The CDR3 region is CASSQPAGGESRTQYF. The CDR3 region has the DNA TGTGCCAGCAGCCAGCCAGCGGGGGGGGAGAGTCGGACGCAGTATTTT.

This clone turned up a few times. The chain links TRBV30 to TRBJ1-1; maybe TRBD1 (6 bases). This CDR3 region has 12 residues. V gave up 3 bases and J gave up 5 bases, with 10 bases separating them. Germline V lookup: CDR1 GTSNPN, CDR2 SVGIG (reference sequence). The CDR3 coding sequence is TGTGCCTGGAGCCAGGGGTGGACTGAAGCTTTCTTT. Encoded protein: CAWSQGWTEAFF.

For this clone: Sequence at one end of the junction differs from germline and may be a read error. This chain joins TRBV7-9 and TRBJ2-5, with D unresolved. This CDR3 comprises 14 residues. Per germline, CDR1 SEHNR and CDR2 FQNEAQ (reference sequence). The CDR3 nucleotides read TGTTCCAGCAGTTCCGAGCTGCGCCAAGAGACCCAGTACTTC. Its protein product is CSSSSELRQETQYF.

This chain links TRBV4-3 with TRBJ2-7, with D tentatively TRBD2 (7 bases). This CDR3 is built from 17 residues. Trimming removed 1 base at V and 1 base at J, with 17 bases between. CDR1 and CDR2 from the germline V gene are LGHNA and YSLEER. Here the CDR3 reads CASSQVQGGGISYEQYF. Written as DNA, the CDR3 is TGCGCCAGCAGCCAAGTCCAAGGGGGGGGGATTTCCTACGAGCAGTACTTC.

This chain links TRBV7-2 with TRBJ2-1; 7 positions agree with TRBD2. Germline V gives CDR1 SGHTA, CDR2 FQGNSA. V lost 4 bases, J lost 9 bases, and 12 bases stayed unmatched. This CDR3 comprises 15 residues. The CDR3 DNA is TGTGCCAGCAGCTACAAAAGGTCGGGGGGTAGTGAGCAGTTCTTC. It specifies CASSYKRSGGSEQFF.

The chain joins TRBV6-1 to TRBJ2-1; TRBD2 matches at 10 bases. The V gene's germline CDR1 is MNHNS and CDR2 SASEGT. The CDR3 spans 14 residues. V shed 8 bases, J shed 3 bases, and the junction held 4 bases outside the gene matches. CDR3 sequence reads: CASLAGGLYNEQFF. For the CDR3, the DNA is TGTGCCAGCTTAGCGGGAGGCCTCTACAATGAGCAGTTCTTC.

V gene TRBV5-1 combines with J gene TRBJ2-3; 14 bases are shared with TRBD2. Germline V CDR1 and CDR2: SGHRS, YFSETQ. The V and J ends lost 2 bases and 4 bases, in that order; junction bases with no gene match: 3. CDR3 length: 16 residues. The CDR3 DNA sequence: TGCGCCAGCAGCTTACGGACTAGCGGGGGGCCAGATACGCAGTATTTT. It yields the protein CASSLRTSGGPDTQYF.

V and J are TRBV7-2 and TRBJ2-4; a weak D match, TRBD2 (7 bases). Germline lookup yields CDR1 SGHTA and CDR2 FQGNSA. The CDR3 extends over 13 amino acids. Trimming removed 4 bases at V and 13 bases at J, with 17 bases between. The CDR3 nucleotides read TGTGCCAGCAGCTCCACGCGAGCGGGACAACAGTACTTC. Protein sequence: CASSSTRAGQQYF.

This chain connects TRBV5-1 to TRBJ1-6; 9 bases align to TRBD1. The germline V gene has CDR1 SGHRS and CDR2 YFSETQ. The CDR3 runs 15 residues. With 3 bases clipped from V and 11 bases from J, the junction kept 9 bases outside the gene matches. This CDR3 reads CASSSSGTGRAPLHF. The CDR3 DNA reads TGCGCCAGCAGCTCGTCCGGGACAGGGAGGGCACCCCTCCACTTT. Combining the CDR3 with reference TRBV5-1 and TRBJ1-6 gives the whole variable domain KAGVTQTPRYLIKTRGQQVTLSCSPISGHRSVSWYQQTPGQGLQFLFEYFSETQRNKGNFPGRFSGRQFSNSRSEMNVSTLELGDSALYLCASSSSGTGRAPLHFGNGTRLTVT.

The genes are TRBV7-9 and TRBJ2-3; 8 bases line up with TRBD2. Germline V gives CDR1 SEHNR, CDR2 FQNEAQ (reference sequence). This CDR3 region has 15 residues. J gave up 0 bases and V 3 bases, and 2 bases lay outside the gene matches. In DNA form, the CDR3 reads TGTGCCAGCAGCTTTACTAGCGGAAGCACAGATACGCAGTATTTT. Its translation is CASSFTSGSTDTQYF.

V usage is TRBV10-3 and J usage is TRBJ1-4, with D unclear. Trimming removed 6 bases from V and 10 bases from J, with 12 bases in between. The CDR3 contains 12 residues. Germline CDR1 reads ENHRY; CDR2 reads SYGVKD. Here the CDR3 reads CAISPDEGKLFF. Here the CDR3 DNA reads TGTGCCATCAGCCCGGATGAGGGAAAACTGTTTTTT.

This chain joins TRBV19 and TRBJ2-1; 9 positions match TRBD2. V trimming: 3 bases; J trimming: 9 bases; junction bases outside the gene matches: 9. The CDR3 has 15 amino acids. CDR1 is LNHDA, CDR2 SQIVND, per germline (reference sequence). The CDR3 spells CASSMYVAGVREQFF. The CDR3 nucleotides read TGTGCCAGTAGTATGTATGTAGCGGGAGTCCGTGAGCAGTTCTTC.